These 28 T cell receptor beta chains were sequenced from one sample in a study of T cells in Graves' hyperthyroidism and ophthalmopathy. Amplified TCR beta CDR3 regions came from RNA transcripts. First-round RT-PCR with HTBI primers amplified the TCR CDR3 region. TCRdb re-called the multiplex PCR reads with MiXCR, one entry per CDR3 protein. The profile shows a few hundred thousand distinct CDR3 sequences, about a sixth of them singletons. Sequencing was performed on blood. These receptors were collected from a middle-aged woman with Graves' ophthalmopathy.

The sample holds a few counts of this clonotype. The chain carries TRBV4-1 and TRBJ1-4; a weak D match, TRBD1 (6 bases). Germline values: CDR1 MGHRA, CDR2 YSYEKL. Deletions cut 5 bases from V and 6 bases from J, with 16 bases between. There are 15 residues in the CDR3. CDR3 DNA: TGCGCCAGCAGCGCCTGGCGGGGGCGACATGAAAAACTGTTTTTT. Translated: CASSAWRGRHEKLFF.

Of note for this clonotype: One end of the junction does not line up with germline, which may come from a read error. The CDR3 here is CASRVSLGSNEELFF. The CDR3 coding sequence is TGTGCCAGCAGGGTGTCTTTGGGATCTAATGAAGAACTGTTTTTT. The genes are TRBV28 and TRBJ1-4; unclear D gene. The germline V gene has CDR1 MDHEN and CDR2 SYDVKM. The CDR3 extends over 15 amino acids.

In this sample, this clonotype turned up many times. The chain employs TRBV3-1 and TRBJ2-3; no reliable D call. The CDR3 spans 13 residues. V lost 0 bases and J lost 10, with 11 bases in between. Germline loops: CDR1 LGHDT, CDR2 YNNKEL (reference sequence). The CDR3 loop reads CASSQDLIGAQYF. In nucleotides, the CDR3 is TGTGCCAGCAGCCAAGATCTGATCGGTGCGCAGTATTTT.

The chain uses TRBV4-1 and TRBJ1-1; D is possibly TRBD1 (6 bases). Per the germline V gene, CDR1 is MGHRA and CDR2 is YSYEKL. The CDR3 has 15 residues. V was clipped by 4 bases and J by 0 bases, with 12 bases between them. CDR3 residues: CASSPLGHMNTEAFF. CDR3 nucleotides: TGCGCCAGCAGCCCCCTGGGACACATGAACACTGAAGCTTTCTTT.

The chain is built from TRBV29-1 and TRBJ2-1; the D gene could be TRBD1 or TRBD2 (5 bases each). The CDR3 has 12 amino acids. V lost 7 bases and J lost 7, with 14 bases in between. Per the germline V gene, CDR1 is SQVTM and CDR2 is ANQGSEA. This chain's CDR3 is CSGVGTANEQFF. CDR3 nucleotide sequence: TGCAGCGGCGTTGGGACGGCGAATGAGCAGTTCTTC.

This clonotype was seen at least ten times. The rearrangement uses TRBV7-9 and TRBJ1-4; 8 nucleotides align to TRBD1. The CDR3 loop spans 16 amino acids. The V gene end was trimmed by 5 bases and the J gene end by 8 bases; junction bases not matched to a gene: 13. The germline CDR1 and CDR2 sequences are SEHNR and FQNEAQ (reference sequence). DNA of the CDR3: TGTGCCAGCAGCCTTCTTCCTACAGGGGGTGGCGAAAAACTGTTTTTT. Residues: CASSLLPTGGGEKLFF.

This clonotype was counted at least ten times. This rearrangement joins TRBV12-3 or TRBV12-4 to TRBJ1-2, with D perhaps matching TRBD1 (5 bases). CDR3 size: 13 residues. V lost 5 bases and J 5 bases, leaving 12 bases between the germline ends. Here the CDR3 reads CASSLGTEYGYTF. The CDR3, as DNA: TGTGCCAGCAGTCTCGGGACGGAGTATGGCTACACCTTC.

This clonotype was detected many times. The chain employs TRBV2 and TRBJ2-5, with TRBD1 matching over 7 bases. V shed 7 bases and J 2 bases; nucleotides not matched to a gene: 4. This CDR3 spans 13 amino acids. From germline, CDR1 is SNHLY and CDR2 FYNNEI. CDR3 in amino acids: CASTGQRQETQYF. In DNA form, the CDR3 reads TGTGCCAGCACGGGACAGAGACAAGAGACCCAGTACTTC.

In the case of this clonotype: A junction boundary mismatches the germline segment, possibly from a read error. The genes are TRBV14 and TRBJ1-1, with 12 bases aligning to TRBD1. Germline CDR1 SGHDN, CDR2 FVKESK. The CDR3 has 17 residues. Here the CDR3 DNA reads TGTGTCAGCAGCCTAGGGACAGGGGGCTTTTATTGGACTGAAGCTTTCTTT. Its translation: CVSSLGTGGFYWTEAFF.

In this sample, this clonotype turned up many times. The chain joins TRBV2 to TRBJ2-7; D may be TRBD1 (6 bases). Germline V lookup: CDR1 SNHLY, CDR2 FYNNEI. Trimming cost V 6 bases and J 4 bases, with 7 bases left between them. This CDR3 region has 11 residues. CDR3 region: CASRGHYEQYF. The CDR3 bases are TGTGCCAGCAGGGGACATTACGAGCAGTACTTC.

This clonotype has at least ten counts. V and J are TRBV7-8 and TRBJ2-3; the D is unclear. Trimming took 1 base from V and 2 from J, leaving 10 bases between them. CDR3 length: 15 amino acids. CDR1 and CDR2 from the germline V gene are SGHVS and FQNEAQ. CDR3: CASSLEERFTDTQYF. CDR3 nucleotide sequence: TGTGCCAGCAGCTTAGAGGAGCGATTCACAGATACGCAGTATTTT. Supplemented by reference TRBV7-8 and TRBJ2-3, the full variable domain reads GAGVSQSPRYKVAKRGQDVALRCDPISGHVSLFWYQQALGQGPEFLTYFQNEAQLDKSGLPSDRFFAERPEGSVSTLKIQRTQQEDSAVYLCASSLEERFTDTQYFGPGTRLTVL.

The V and J genes are TRBV6-1 and TRBJ2-3; D not certain. Germline V CDR1 and CDR2: MNHNS, SASEGT. V was pared by 4 bases and J by 4 bases, with 6 bases between. The CDR3 sequence is 12 residues long. CDR3 coding DNA: TGTGCCAGCAGTGGTTCCGCAGATACGCAGTATTTT. Encoded protein: CASSGSADTQYF.

The rearrangement uses TRBV18 and TRBJ1-4; D remains ambiguous. Per germline, CDR1 KGHSH and CDR2 LQKENI. V shed 2 bases and J shed 4 bases, with 11 bases lying between them. The CDR3 runs to 15 residues. The CDR3 coding sequence is TGTGCCAGCTCACCAGGGCGACAACTTAATGAAAAACTGTTTTTT. Protein: CASSPGRQLNEKLFF.

This clonotype was found many times. The CDR3 reads CASSVAGTRADTQYF. The CDR3 DNA is TGTGCCAGCAGCGTAGCCGGGACTAGGGCAGATACGCAGTATTTT. This chain joins TRBV7-3 and TRBJ2-3; the match to TRBD2 covers 8 bases. V lost 5 bases, J lost 4 bases, and 8 bases stayed unmatched. Germline CDR1 and CDR2: SGHTA and FQGTGA. This CDR3 is built from 15 residues.

This chain links TRBV7-9 with TRBJ1-2; TRBD1 aligns across 7 bases. After removal of 5 bases from V and 4 bases from J, the junction contained 7 bases not matched to a gene. Germline CDR1 is SEHNR and CDR2 is FQNEAQ (reference sequence). The CDR3 is 14 amino acids. The CDR3 region is CASSPRRDSYGYTF. Written as DNA, the CDR3 is TGTGCCAGCAGCCCCCGACGGGACAGCTATGGCTACACCTTC.

This clonotype was seen just once. This chain links TRBV4-1 with TRBJ1-2; TRBD1 aligns across 9 bases. V was pared by 4 bases and J by 4 bases, with 10 bases of the junction left unmatched. This CDR3 comprises 16 residues. Germline V gene data show CDR1 as MGHRA and CDR2 as YSYEKL. The CDR3 region has the DNA TGCGCCAGCAGCCCCAAGATTACAGGGGGCGGCTATGGCTACACCTTC. Translation gives CASSPKITGGGYGYTF.

This clonotype was observed many times. The chain is built from TRBV12-3 or TRBV12-4 and TRBJ1-1; TRBD1 is a possible D gene (5 bases). This CDR3 is 16 amino acids long. Trimming stripped 3 bases from V and 0 bases from J, with 14 bases between. The CDR3 loop reads CASSFGGAGVNTEAFF. In DNA form, the CDR3 reads TGTGCCAGCAGTTTTGGAGGGGCGGGGGTGAACACTGAAGCTTTCTTT.

This clonotype showed up many times. This chain links TRBV2 with TRBJ1-3; D perhaps matches TRBD1 (6 bases). Germline loops: CDR1 SNHLY, CDR2 FYNNEI. The ends were cut back, 9 bases at V and 2 bases at J, with 11 bases in the middle. This CDR3 comprises 13 residues. The CDR3 region is CASRQDAGNTIYF. CDR3 DNA sequence: TGTGCCAGTAGACAGGACGCTGGAAACACCATATATTTT.

The chain uses TRBV3-1 and TRBJ2-3; TRBD2 might be the D (5 bases). V gave up 3 bases and J gave up 4 bases, with 11 bases separating them. The germline V gene encodes CDR1 LGHDT and CDR2 YNNKEL (reference sequence). This CDR3 contains 14 residues. The chain's CDR3 is CASSQATDSDTQYF. CDR3 DNA sequence: TGTGCCAGCAGCCAGGCTACGGACTCAGATACGCAGTATTTT.

This clonotype was observed many times. The chain uses TRBV7-9 and TRBJ2-1; 9 nucleotides line up with TRBD1. Germline loops: CDR1 SEHNR, CDR2 FQNEAQ (reference sequence). V was pared by 5 bases and J by 7 bases, with 9 bases of the junction left unmatched. This CDR3 contains 15 residues. The CDR3 DNA is TGTGCCAGCAGCCTTAGTAGGACAGGGGATAATGAGCAGTTCTTC. Encoded protein: CASSLSRTGDNEQFF.

The V and J genes are TRBV6-5 and TRBJ1-2, with 8 bases identical to TRBD1. The V segment lost 0 bases and the J segment 3 bases; nucleotides outside the gene matches: 6. This CDR3 is built from 16 residues. Germline V gives CDR1 MNHEY, CDR2 SVGAGI. This chain's CDR3 is CASSYSKEQGDYGYTF. In DNA, the CDR3 is TGTGCCAGCAGTTACTCGAAGGAACAGGGGGACTATGGCTACACCTTC.

The sample holds many counts of this clonotype. The chain has TRBV24-1 and TRBJ1-1; D call uncertain. This CDR3 is built from 13 residues. The germline CDR1 and CDR2 sequences are KGHDR and SFDVKD. V was trimmed by 2 bases and J by 6 bases, leaving 9 bases between them. The CDR3 DNA is TGTGCCACCAGTGATTATTCGGCATCTGAAGCTTTCTTT. This translates into CATSDYSASEAFF.

This chain connects TRBV10-3 to TRBJ1-4; D remains unclear. Germline V lookup: CDR1 ENHRY, CDR2 SYGVKD. The CDR3 runs 13 residues. Trimming shortened V by 6 bases and J by 5 bases, and 10 bases separated the two germline ends. The CDR3 nucleotides are TGTGCCATCAGCCAAGAACTCAATGAAAAACTGTTTTTT. This sequence encodes CAISQELNEKLFF.

The chain joins TRBV10-1 to TRBJ2-2, with unresolved D. Germline V gene sequence: CDR1 WNHNN, CDR2 SYGVQD (reference sequence). V was pared by 0 bases and J by 6 bases, with 2 bases between. The CDR3 spans 12 residues. The chain's CDR3 is CASSESAGELFF. CDR3 sequence (DNA): TGCGCCAGCAGTGAGTCGGCCGGGGAGCTGTTTTTT.

For the CDR3, the DNA is TGTGCCAGCAGGGGGGCCGTCGTGACTGCGAACACCGGGGAGCTGTTTTTT. This sequence encodes CASRGAVVTANTGELFF. This chain uses TRBV6-1 with TRBJ2-2, with a tentative D call TRBD1 (6 bases). CDR3 size: 17 residues. Germline CDR1 reads MNHNS; CDR2 reads SASEGT. Trimming removed 6 bases from V and 0 bases from J, with 17 bases in between.

This clonotype was found a few times. A much larger clonotype is one base distant, so this may be a read error. The chain combines TRBV2 with TRBJ2-7; 7 bases match TRBD2. Germline V gives CDR1 SNHLY, CDR2 FYNNEI. Losses at the gene ends were 5 bases for V and 5 bases for J; bases not matched to a gene: 6. There are 13 residues in the CDR3. CDR3 region: CASSPLGGNEQYF. The CDR3 DNA is TGTGCCAGCAGTCCCTTGGGGGGGAACGAGCAGTACTTC.

This clonotype was seen more than once but under ten times. V usage is TRBV11-2 and J usage is TRBJ1-3; perhaps TRBD1 as D (6 bases). Germline V gene data show CDR1 as SGHAT and CDR2 as FQNNGV. V was pared by 5 bases and J by 0 bases, with 29 bases between. The CDR3 spans 21 residues. The chain's CDR3 is CASSPSTRRGIHTISGNTIYF. The CDR3, as DNA: TGTGCCAGCAGCCCGTCAACTCGGAGGGGGATACACACAATCTCTGGAAACACCATATATTTT.

The V and J genes are TRBV19 and TRBJ1-2; 12 nucleotides agree with TRBD1. The V and J ends lost 6 bases and 8 bases, in that order; junction bases with no gene match: 13. Germline V CDR1 and CDR2: LNHDA, SQIVND (reference sequence). This CDR3 contains 16 residues. CDR3 amino acids: CASRDPGQGAWGGYTF. CDR3 DNA sequence: TGTGCCAGTAGGGACCCGGGACAGGGGGCATGGGGCGGCTACACCTTC. Complete variable domain (other parts from reference TRBV19 and TRBJ1-2): DGGITQSPKYLFRKEGQNVTLSCEQNLNHDAMYWYRQDPGQGLRLIYYSQIVNDFQKGDIAEGYSVSREKKESFPLTVTSAQKNPTAFYLCASRDPGQGAWGGYTFGSGTRLTVV.